This entry lists 20 T cell receptor beta chains sequenced from one sample in a study of vaccination effects on CD4 cells after COVID-19. Researchers isolated CD4+ T cells once roughly ten days of culture had elapsed. BNT162b2 vaccine or mRNA-1273 vaccine was given to participants in two doses. No antigen has been identified for these receptors. Here immunoSEQ multiplex PCR was the method, and the copy in TCRdb shows in-frame clones only, minus some. The sample comprises tens of thousands of clones, roughly four fifths of which are singletons, and about 2.3% rests with the top ten. The source material was CD4+ T cells from PBMCs cultured without peptide, sampled after COVID-19 vaccination. The receptors were sampled from a human donor who received a COVID-19 vaccine.

The chain has TRBV5-1 and TRBJ1-2; TRBD1 agrees at 7 bases. V lost 1 base to trimming and J lost 7 bases; unmatched junction nucleotides: 7. From germline, CDR1 is SGHRS and CDR2 YFSETQ. The CDR3 contains 14 residues. This CDR3 is CASSLTGQDRGYTF. The DNA of the CDR3 is TGCGCCAGCAGCTTGACAGGACAGGATCGTGGCTACACCTTC.

The chain carries TRBV11-2 and TRBJ1-3, with a weak D call TRBD1 (6 bases). Trimming cost V 2 bases and J 2 bases, with 7 bases left between them. This CDR3 has 14 residues. Per germline, CDR1 SGHAT and CDR2 FQNNGV. The chain's CDR3 is CASSLSGAGNTIYF. The CDR3 coding sequence is TGTGCCAGCAGCTTATCAGGGGCTGGAAACACCATATATTTT.

The chain joins TRBV24-1 to TRBJ2-3; no firm D call. Germline CDR1 KGHDR, CDR2 SFDVKD. The CDR3 totals 14 residues. The germline V and J ends were trimmed by 5 bases and 2 bases, with 10 bases remaining between them. CDR3 DNA sequence: TGTGCCACCAGTGCGGCAGTATCCACAGATACGCAGTATTTT. It codes for CATSAAVSTDTQYF.

This rearrangement joins TRBV5-1 to TRBJ1-3; D not certain. Germline CDR1 SGHRS, CDR2 YFSETQ. This CDR3 is built from 15 residues. The V end was cut by 0 bases, the J end by 3 bases, with 10 bases between. DNA of the CDR3: TGCGCCAGCAGCTTGGCTCCTCTAGGTGGAAACACCATATATTTT. Translated: CASSLAPLGGNTIYF.

The CDR3 here is CASSLVDSQGRGIQYF. The DNA of the CDR3 is TGTGCCAGCAGCTTGGTGGACTCCCAGGGCCGGGGCATTCAGTACTTC. V usage is TRBV5-8 and J usage is TRBJ2-4, with D perhaps assigned TRBD1 or TRBD2 (5 bases each). This CDR3 is 16 amino acids long. CDR1 and CDR2 (germline): SGHTS, YDEGEE. Trimming pared 0 bases from V and 9 bases from J, leaving 19 bases between.

V gene TRBV9 combines with J gene TRBJ1-2; 8 bases are a match to TRBD1. The CDR3 sequence is 13 residues long. Germline V CDR1 and CDR2: SGDLS, YYNGEE. V lost 2 bases and J lost 7; bases outside the gene matches: 4. This CDR3 reads CASSVQGASGYTF. The CDR3 coding sequence is TGTGCCAGCAGCGTTCAGGGGGCGTCTGGCTACACCTTC.

V and J are TRBV3-1 (or the pseudogene TRBV3-2) and TRBJ2-3; no clear D. Germline V gene data show CDR1 as LGHDT and CDR2 as YNNKEL (reference sequence). V dropped 1 base and J dropped 10 bases, with 9 bases sitting between them. This CDR3 has 12 residues. The CDR3 sequence is CASSQVRRAQYF. The CDR3 DNA sequence: TGTGCCAGCAGCCAAGTTCGAAGGGCGCAGTATTTT.

The rearrangement joins TRBV7-9 to TRBJ2-1; 8 bases align to TRBD2. V trimming: 1 base; J trimming: 8 bases; junction bases outside the gene matches: 13. The CDR3 has 17 residues. Per the germline V gene, CDR1 is SEHNR and CDR2 is FQNEAQ (reference sequence). CDR3 residues: CASSLGLLFGGADEQFF. The CDR3 DNA is TGTGCCAGCAGCTTAGGTCTTTTATTCGGGGGGGCCGATGAGCAGTTCTTC.

The genes are TRBV3-1 (or the pseudogene TRBV3-2) and TRBJ1-4; D not certain. The CDR3 is 11 amino acids. Germline CDR1 reads LGHDT; CDR2 reads YNNKEL (reference sequence). Trimming removed 3 bases from V and 14 bases from J, with 10 bases in between. CDR3 DNA sequence: TGTGCCAGCAGCCAGTTGAGCCAGCTGTTTTTT. It yields the protein CASSQLSQLFF.

This sequence joins TRBV5-1 and TRBJ1-6; D is ambiguous. The V gene's germline CDR1 is SGHRS and CDR2 YFSETQ. Trimming left V 1 base short and J 3 bases short, with 5 bases between. This CDR3 comprises 14 residues. Here the CDR3 DNA reads TGCGCCAGCAGCTTGTCAGGCTATAATTCACCCCTCCACTTT. Residues: CASSLSGYNSPLHF.

This chain joins TRBV6-5 and TRBJ2-6, with D perhaps matching TRBD2 (5 bases). The ends were cut back, 8 bases at V and 0 bases at J, with 8 bases in the middle. Per the germline V gene, CDR1 is MNHEY and CDR2 is SVGAGI. The CDR3 sequence is 14 residues long. CDR3 bases: TGTGCCAGCCGCCGGGACTCTGGGGCCAACGTCCTGACTTTC. Amino acids: CASRRDSGANVLTF.

This clone appeared a few times. This chain's CDR3 is CASSPDRGEGNTIYF. In DNA, the CDR3 is TGTGCCAGCAGCCCCGACAGGGGAGAAGGAAACACCATATATTTT. This chain uses TRBV28 with TRBJ1-3, with 8 bases matching TRBD1. Germline lookup yields CDR1 MDHEN and CDR2 SYDVKM. V shed 6 bases, J shed 4 bases, and the junction held 8 bases outside the gene matches. The CDR3 is made up of 15 amino acids. The full variable domain, rest sourced from reference TRBV28 and TRBJ1-3, is DVKVTQSSRYLVKRTGEKVFLECVQDMDHENMFWYRQDPGLGLRLIYFSYDVKMKEKGDIPEGYSVSREKKERFSLILESASTNQTSMYLCASSPDRGEGNTIYFGEGSWLTVV.

The chain employs TRBV19 and TRBJ2-2; no clear D. Per the germline V gene, CDR1 is LNHDA and CDR2 is SQIVND (reference sequence). Trimming removed 3 bases at V and 7 bases at J, with 6 bases between. The CDR3 contains 12 residues. The chain's CDR3 is CASSMLVGELFF. The CDR3 region has the DNA TGTGCCAGTAGTATGCTCGTCGGGGAGCTGTTTTTT. The entire variable domain, with the rest obtained from reference TRBV19 and TRBJ2-2, is as follows: DGGITQSPKYLFRKEGQNVTLSCEQNLNHDAMYWYRQDPGQGLRLIYYSQIVNDFQKGDIAEGYSVSREKKESFPLTVTSAQKNPTAFYLCASSMLVGELFFGEGSRLTVL.

V and J are TRBV18 and TRBJ2-2; D gene ambiguous. The germline CDR1 and CDR2 sequences are KGHSH and LQKENI. The length of the CDR3 is 11 residues. With 5 bases removed from V and 3 bases from J, the gap between germline ends came to 1 base. The CDR3 DNA sequence: TGTGCCAGCTCAGACACCGGGGAGCTGTTTTTT. Translation: CASSDTGELFF.

This rearrangement joins TRBV7-2 to TRBJ2-7; 9 bases align to TRBD1. The CDR3 spans 15 residues. V lost 4 bases, J lost 1 base, and 5 bases stayed unmatched. Germline V gene sequence: CDR1 SGHTA, CDR2 FQGNSA. The DNA of the CDR3 is TGTGCCAGCAGCTCCGGGACAGGGCGTTCCTACGAGCAGTACGTC. This codes for CASSSGTGRSYEQYV.

This clone has more than one count but fewer than ten. This rearrangement joins TRBV6-1 to TRBJ1-5, with D hard to call. This CDR3 has 16 amino acids. The germline V gene has CDR1 MNHNS and CDR2 SASEGT. Between the trimmed V and J ends, which lost 2 bases and 3 bases, there was a span of 14 bases. The CDR3 sequence is CASSESAQPSNQPQHF. The CDR3 DNA follows: TGTGCCAGCAGTGAATCGGCACAGCCATCCAATCAGCCCCAGCATTTT.

The genes are TRBV5-1 and TRBJ2-3; weak D call: TRBD2 (6 bases). Trimming cost V 4 bases and J 0 bases, with 12 bases left between them. There are 15 residues in the CDR3. Germline lookup yields CDR1 SGHRS and CDR2 YFSETQ. CDR3 DNA: TGCGCCAGCAGCCCCCCGGCGGGAAGCACAGATACGCAGTATTTT. This codes for CASSPPAGSTDTQYF.

This clone was seen a handful of times. This sequence joins TRBV16 and TRBJ1-1; D remains unclear. Germline assignment: CDR1 KGHSY and CDR2 FQNENV. Trimming left V 2 bases short and J 5 bases short, with 12 bases between. The CDR3 contains 14 residues. In nucleotides, the CDR3 is TGTGCCAGCAGCCAACGGACGGGAGGGACTGAAGCTTTCTTT. Protein: CASSQRTGGTEAFF.

This clone showed up just a few times. The V gene is TRBV7-9, the J gene TRBJ1-6; TRBD1 agrees at 7 bases. Germline V lookup: CDR1 SEHNR, CDR2 FQNEAQ (reference sequence). Losses at the gene ends were 5 bases for V and 7 bases for J; bases not matched to a gene: 8. The CDR3 is made up of 15 amino acids. The CDR3 loop is CASSLQGVGNSPLHF. The CDR3 coding sequence is TGTGCCAGCAGCCTCCAGGGGGTAGGGAATTCACCCCTCCACTTT.

The chain has TRBV7-9 and TRBJ2-3; maybe TRBD2 (7 bases). Trimming took 5 bases from V and 2 from J, leaving 14 bases between them. CDR1 is SEHNR, CDR2 FQNEAQ, per germline (reference sequence). This CDR3 spans 15 amino acids. CDR3 region: CASSVAGGATDTQYF. In nucleotides, the CDR3 is TGTGCCAGCAGCGTGGCTGGGGGGGCCACAGATACGCAGTATTTT.